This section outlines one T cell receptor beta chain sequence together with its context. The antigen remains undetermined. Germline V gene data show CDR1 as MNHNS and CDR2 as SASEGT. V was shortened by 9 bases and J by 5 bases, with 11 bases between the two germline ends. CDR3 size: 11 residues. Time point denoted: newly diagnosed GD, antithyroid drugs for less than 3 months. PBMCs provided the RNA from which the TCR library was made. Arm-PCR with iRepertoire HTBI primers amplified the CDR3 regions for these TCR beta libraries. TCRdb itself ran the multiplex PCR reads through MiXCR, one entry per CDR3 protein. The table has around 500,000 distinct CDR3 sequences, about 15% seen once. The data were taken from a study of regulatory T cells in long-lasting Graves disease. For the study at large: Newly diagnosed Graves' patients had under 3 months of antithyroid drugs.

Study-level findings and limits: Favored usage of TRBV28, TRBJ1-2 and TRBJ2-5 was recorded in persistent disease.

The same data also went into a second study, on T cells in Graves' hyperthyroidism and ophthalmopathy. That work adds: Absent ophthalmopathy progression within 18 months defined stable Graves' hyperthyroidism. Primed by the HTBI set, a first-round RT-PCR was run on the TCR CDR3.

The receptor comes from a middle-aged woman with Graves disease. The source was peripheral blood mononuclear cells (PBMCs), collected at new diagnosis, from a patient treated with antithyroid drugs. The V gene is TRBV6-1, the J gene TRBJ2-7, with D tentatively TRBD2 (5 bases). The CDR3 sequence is CASRVGDEQYF. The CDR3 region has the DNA TGTGCCAGTAGGGTCGGGGACGAGCAGTACTTC.